Listed below are T cell receptor beta chains from one sample, sequenced in a study of graft-versus-host responses after intestinal transplantation. Repertoires were generated with immunoSEQ multiplex PCR, while TCRdb's copy carries only in-frame clones and drops some. Among about 27,000 clones listed, 90% to 95% were seen once. The material was PBMCs, obtained 30 days after intestinal transplant. The source is a human patient who received an intestinal transplant, so some T cells may come from the graft donor. Each CDR3 is given with its conserved first and last residue. D genes are given only for firm matches. The size of a clone is reported for some rows only, either as once, few or many, or as a class for expanded clones.

d_gene: .; v_gene: TRBV10-2; abundance: .; j_gene: TRBJ1-6; CDR3nt: TGCGCCAGCAGTGAGGTTTGGGGGGGAAATTCACCCCTCCACTTT; CDR3aa: CASSEVWGGNSPLHF
d_gene: .; v_gene: TRBV4-1; abundance: .; j_gene: TRBJ1-4; CDR3nt: TGCGCCAGCAGCCAAGATTCTCCAGATGTTAATGAAAAACTGTTTTTT; CDR3aa: CASSQDSPDVNEKLFF
d_gene: TRBD1; v_gene: TRBV9; abundance: once; j_gene: TRBJ2-3; CDR3nt: TGTGCCAGCGGCCGAGGGGGCAAAAGCACAGATACGCAGTATTTT; CDR3aa: CASGRGGKSTDTQYF
d_gene: .; v_gene: TRBV29-1; abundance: once; j_gene: TRBJ2-5; CDR3nt: TGCAGCGTTGAAGACCCGGGGCGGGCAGAGGGGGAGACCCAGTACTTC; CDR3aa: CSVEDPGRAEGETQYF
d_gene: .; v_gene: TRBV6-4; abundance: few; j_gene: TRBJ2-3; CDR3nt: TGTGCCAGCAGTAAAAGGCCCAGCACAGATACGCAGTATTTT; CDR3aa: CASSKRPSTDTQYF
d_gene: .; v_gene: TRBV7-9; abundance: .; j_gene: TRBJ2-7; CDR3nt: TGTGCCAGCAGCCACTATCGCTCCTACGAGCAGTACTTC; CDR3aa: CASSHYRSYEQYF
d_gene: TRBD1; v_gene: TRBV27; abundance: .; j_gene: TRBJ1-5; CDR3nt: TGTGCCAGCAGTCGGGGACAGGGCCTCAATCAGCCCCAGCATTTT; CDR3aa: CASSRGQGLNQPQHF
d_gene: .; v_gene: TRBV9; abundance: .; j_gene: TRBJ2-5; CDR3nt: TGTGCCAGCAGCGCTGCGGGACGGCGGGGCGAGACCCAGTACTTC; CDR3aa: CASSAAGRRGETQYF
d_gene: TRBD2; v_gene: TRBV10-1; abundance: .; j_gene: TRBJ2-7; CDR3nt: TGCGCCAGCAGTGAAAGGACTAGCGGGAAGAACTCCTACGAGCAGTACTTC; CDR3aa: CASSERTSGKNSYEQYF
d_gene: TRBD2; v_gene: TRBV6-5; abundance: .; j_gene: TRBJ2-7; CDR3nt: TGTGCCAGCAGCTACCTGGGGCGGGAGGGCCACGAGCAGTACTTC; CDR3aa: CASSYLGREGHEQYF
d_gene: .; v_gene: TRBV6-1; abundance: .; j_gene: TRBJ1-1; CDR3nt: TGTGCCAGCAGTGCTTCAAGCGGAATGAACACTGAAGCTTTCTTT; CDR3aa: CASSASSGMNTEAFF
d_gene: TRBD1; v_gene: TRBV5-6; abundance: .; j_gene: TRBJ1-2; CDR3nt: TGTGCCAGCAGCCGGGACAGAACTAACTATGGCTACACCTTC; CDR3aa: CASSRDRTNYGYTF
d_gene: .; v_gene: TRBV27; abundance: .; j_gene: TRBJ2-3; CDR3nt: TGTGCCAGCAGTTTAACCTCAGATACGCAGTATTTT; CDR3aa: CASSLTSDTQYF
d_gene: .; v_gene: TRBV11-2; abundance: .; j_gene: TRBJ2-1; CDR3nt: TGTGCCAGCAGCTTAGGGGGGCTTCTCAGCTCCTACAATGAGCAGTTCTTC; CDR3aa: CASSLGGLLSSYNEQFF
d_gene: TRBD2; v_gene: TRBV11-2; abundance: few; j_gene: TRBJ2-3; CDR3nt: TGTGCCAGCAGCAACCCGGGACTAGCGGGGATCGCAGATACGCAGTATTTT; CDR3aa: CASSNPGLAGIADTQYF
d_gene: .; v_gene: TRBV6-6; abundance: .; j_gene: TRBJ1-5; CDR3nt: TGTGCCAGCACCCCCCGAGTAAATAGCAATCAGCCCCAGCATTTT; CDR3aa: CASTPRVNSNQPQHF
d_gene: .; v_gene: TRBV19; abundance: .; j_gene: TRBJ1-5; CDR3nt: TGTGCCAGTAGTATCTATCGGGGATTCAATCAGCCCCAGCATTTT; CDR3aa: CASSIYRGFNQPQHF
d_gene: TRBD1; v_gene: TRBV27; abundance: .; j_gene: TRBJ1-5; CDR3nt: TGTGCCAGCAGTGCGACAGGGGGATATCAGCCCCAGCATTTT; CDR3aa: CASSATGGYQPQHF
d_gene: .; v_gene: TRBV6-5; abundance: once; j_gene: TRBJ1-1; CDR3nt: TGTGCCAGCAGTTACTCGAAATACATGAACACTGAAGCTTTCTTT; CDR3aa: CASSYSKYMNTEAFF
d_gene: .; v_gene: TRBV9; abundance: .; j_gene: TRBJ2-7; CDR3nt: TGTGCCAGCAGCGTAGGAACGTCGGACGAGCAGTACTTC; CDR3aa: CASSVGTSDEQYF
d_gene: TRBD1; v_gene: TRBV2; abundance: .; j_gene: TRBJ1-2; CDR3nt: TGTGCCAGCATAGACGACAGGGCTGGCTACACCTTC; CDR3aa: CASIDDRAGYTF
d_gene: .; v_gene: TRBV5-6; abundance: .; j_gene: TRBJ1-2; CDR3nt: TGTGCCAGCAGCCCCAAATCGGTGTTTGGCTACACCTTC; CDR3aa: CASSPKSVFGYTF
d_gene: .; v_gene: TRBV4-1; abundance: .; j_gene: TRBJ1-1; CDR3nt: TGCGCCAGCAGCCCCCAGGAGGGGACGAACACTGAAGCTTTCTTT; CDR3aa: CASSPQEGTNTEAFF
d_gene: .; v_gene: TRBV6-5; abundance: once; j_gene: TRBJ2-7; CDR3nt: TGTACCGCAGGGGATGGCTACGAGCAGTACTTC; CDR3aa: CTAGDGYEQYF
d_gene: .; v_gene: TRBV4-1; abundance: .; j_gene: TRBJ2-5; CDR3nt: TGCGCCAGCAGCCAAGTTCAAGGGACGCGGGCCCAGTACTTC; CDR3aa: CASSQVQGTRAQYF
d_gene: .; v_gene: TRBV6-5; abundance: .; j_gene: TRBJ1-6; CDR3nt: TGTGCCAGCAGTTTTTTAGGGAACAGGGCGCCCCTCCACTTT; CDR3aa: CASSFLGNRAPLHF
d_gene: TRBD2; v_gene: TRBV30; abundance: few; j_gene: TRBJ2-2; CDR3nt: TGTGCCTGGAGACGATGGGGGAGGGCCGGGGAGCTGTTTTTT; CDR3aa: CAWRRWGRAGELFF